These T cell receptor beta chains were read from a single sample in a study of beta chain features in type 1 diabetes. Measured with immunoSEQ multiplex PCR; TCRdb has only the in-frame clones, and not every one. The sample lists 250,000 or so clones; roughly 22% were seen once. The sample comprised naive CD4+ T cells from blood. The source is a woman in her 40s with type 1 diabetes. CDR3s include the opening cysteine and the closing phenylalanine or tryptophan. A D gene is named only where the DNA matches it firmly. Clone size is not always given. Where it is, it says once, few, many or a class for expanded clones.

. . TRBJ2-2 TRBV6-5 CASLVSGYTGELFF TGTGCCAGCTTAGTCTCGGGATACACCGGGGAGCTGTTTTTT
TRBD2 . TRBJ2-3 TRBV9 CASSASSSGGSTDTQYF TGTGCCAGCAGCGCCTCTTCTAGCGGGGGGAGCACAGATACGCAGTATTTT
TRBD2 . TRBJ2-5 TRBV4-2 CASSPREPAGGPKTQYF TGTGCCAGCAGCCCTCGGGAGCCAGCGGGAGGGCCTAAGACCCAGTACTTC
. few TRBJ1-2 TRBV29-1 CSAALTGGGYTF TGCAGCGCTGCGCTGACAGGAGGCGGCTACACCTTC
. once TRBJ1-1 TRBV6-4 CASSPQGDTEAFF TGTGCCAGCTCCCCCCAGGGCGACACTGAAGCTTTCTTT
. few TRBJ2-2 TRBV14 CASSQERPAGELFF TGTGCCAGCAGCCAAGAACGTCCGGCCGGGGAGCTGTTTTTT
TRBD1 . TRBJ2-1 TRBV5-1 CASSFEWGRGRNEQFF TGCGCCAGCAGCTTTGAGTGGGGCAGGGGGCGCAATGAGCAGTTCTTC
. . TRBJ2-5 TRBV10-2 CASSELAGGETQYF TGCGCCAGCAGTGAGCTGGCAGGGGGGGAGACCCAGTACTTC
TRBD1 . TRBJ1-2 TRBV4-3 CASSQEAGGYGYTF TGCGCCAGCAGCCAAGAGGCAGGGGGCTATGGCTACACCTTC
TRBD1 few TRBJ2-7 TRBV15 CATSRDPGQGYEQYF TGTGCCACCAGCAGAGATCCCGGACAGGGCTACGAGCAGTACTTC
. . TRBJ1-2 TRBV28 CASSSPGRRTGGYTF TGTGCCAGCAGTTCCCCGGGCCGACGAACAGGTGGCTACACCTTC
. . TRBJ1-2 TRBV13 CASSRGGLQGFSYDYGYTF TGTGCCAGCAGCCGAGGTGGGCTGCAGGGGTTTTCGTACGACTATGGCTACACCTTC
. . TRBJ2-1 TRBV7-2 CASTPTGISYNEQFF TGTGCCAGCACACCCACAGGGATATCCTACAATGAGCAGTTCTTC
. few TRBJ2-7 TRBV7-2 CASSSGGSGEQYF TGTGCCAGCAGTTCCGGGGGTTCGGGGGAGCAGTACTTC
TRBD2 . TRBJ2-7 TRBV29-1 CSVEDGGRCDF TGCAGCGTTGAGGACGGCGGGAGATGTGACTTC
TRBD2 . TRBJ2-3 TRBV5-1 CASSLGSGLYTDTQYF TGCGCCAGCAGCTTGGGTAGCGGGCTATACACAGATACGCAGTATTTT
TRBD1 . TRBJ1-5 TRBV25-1 CASSRTGGNQPQHF TGTGCCAGCAGCAGGACAGGGGGTAATCAGCCCCAGCATTTT
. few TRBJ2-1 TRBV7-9 CASQPQGSYNEQFF TGTGCCAGCCAGCCGCAGGGGTCCTACAATGAGCAGTTCTTC
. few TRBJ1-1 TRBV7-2 CASSPMPGDTEAFF TGTGCCAGCAGCCCCATGCCGGGGGACACTGAAGCTTTCTTT
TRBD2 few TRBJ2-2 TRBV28 CASSSAGRRPIGELFF TGTGCCAGCAGTTCAGCGGGACGGCGACCGATCGGGGAGCTGTTTTTT
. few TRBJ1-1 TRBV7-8 CASSLEASQGITEAFF TGTGCCAGCAGCTTAGAGGCCAGTCAGGGAATTACTGAAGCTTTCTTT
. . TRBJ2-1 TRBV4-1 CASSQDRRGVGKNEQFF TGCGCCAGCAGCCAAGATCGGAGGGGAGTGGGTAAAAATGAGCAGTTCTTC
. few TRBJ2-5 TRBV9 CASSVIGTRQETQYF TGTGCCAGCAGCGTGATAGGGACAAGACAAGAGACCCAGTACTTC
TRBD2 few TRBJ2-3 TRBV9 CASSLAGGPTDTQYF TGTGCCAGCAGCCTAGCGGGAGGGCCAACAGATACGCAGTATTTT
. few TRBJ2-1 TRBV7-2 CASSRRDEQFF TGTGCCAGCAGCCGTAGAGATGAGCAGTTCTTC
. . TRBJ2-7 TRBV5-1 CASSFGVEQYF TGCGCCAGCAGCTTCGGGGTCGAGCAGTACTTC
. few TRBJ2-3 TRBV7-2 CASSPGGTDTQYF TGTGCCAGCAGCCCAGGGGGCACAGATACGCAGTATTTT
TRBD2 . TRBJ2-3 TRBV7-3 CASSLVGPSGSITDTQYF TGTGCCAGCAGCTTGGTGGGCCCTAGCGGGTCAATCACAGATACGCAGTATTTT
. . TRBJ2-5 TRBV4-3 CASSQDWSPRSETQYF TGCGCCAGCAGCCAAGATTGGAGCCCTCGCTCGGAGACCCAGTACTTC
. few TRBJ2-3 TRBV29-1 CSVYGRLTDTQYF TGCAGCGTTTATGGGAGACTCACAGATACGCAGTATTTT
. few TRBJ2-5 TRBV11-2 CASREGAGETQYF TGTGCCAGCAGGGAGGGGGCAGGGGAGACCCAGTACTTC
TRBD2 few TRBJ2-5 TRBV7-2 CASSLGRGEEETQYF TGTGCCAGCAGCTTAGGGCGGGGGGAGGAAGAGACCCAGTACTTC
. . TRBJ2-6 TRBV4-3 CASSQPAGRFSGANVLTF TGCGCCAGCAGCCAGCCCGCGGGACGGTTCTCTGGGGCCAACGTCCTGACTTTC
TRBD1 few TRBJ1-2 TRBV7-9 CASSLEGDSRGYTF TGTGCCAGCAGCTTGGAGGGGGACAGTCGCGGCTACACCTTC
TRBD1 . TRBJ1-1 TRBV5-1 CASSPGQVETEAFF TGCGCCAGCAGCCCGGGACAGGTGGAGACTGAAGCTTTCTTT
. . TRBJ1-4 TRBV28 CASSPSTNEKLFF TGTGCCAGCAGCCCATCAACTAATGAAAAACTGTTTTTT
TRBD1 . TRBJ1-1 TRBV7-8 CASSLDWTGVGYTEAFF TGTGCCAGCAGCTTAGACTGGACAGGGGTTGGGTACACTGAAGCTTTCTTT
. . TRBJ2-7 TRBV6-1 CASSELVYPLSYEQYF TGTGCCAGCAGTGAACTCGTGTATCCCCTTTCCTACGAGCAGTACTTC
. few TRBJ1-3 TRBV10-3 CAISEFDPGQGNTIYF TGTGCCATCAGTGAGTTCGACCCCGGACAGGGAAACACCATATATTTT
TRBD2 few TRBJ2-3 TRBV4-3 CASSPTSGVSDTQYF TGCGCCAGCAGCCCGACTAGCGGGGTATCAGATACGCAGTATTTT
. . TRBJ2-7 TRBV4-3 CASSQESLTYEQYF TGCGCCAGCAGCCAAGAAAGCTTGACTTACGAGCAGTACTTC
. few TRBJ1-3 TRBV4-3 CASSQDSGWLTGNTIYF TGCGCCAGCAGCCAAGATAGCGGGTGGCTGACTGGAAACACCATATATTTT
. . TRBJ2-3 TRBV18 CASSPRVPLADTQYF TGTGCCAGCTCACCCCGGGTCCCTCTCGCGGATACGCAGTATTTT
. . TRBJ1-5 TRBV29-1 CSARVRVGQPQHF TGCAGCGCCCGCGTCAGGGTGGGTCAGCCCCAGCATTTT